This TCR beta chain derives from a study of untreated major depressive disorder (dated by TCRdb to the late 2010s). Turning to the overall study: A cross-sectional case-control design was used to compare T cell phenotype and TCR repertoire between antidepressant-free major depressive disorder patients and individually matched non-depressed controls. The TCRbeta sequencing followed up on differences in Vbeta 5.1, Vbeta 11 and Vbeta 22 usage that flow cytometry had shown in the whole cohort.

Findings and caveats that apply to the study as a whole: For the sequencing comparisons, planned one-tailed tests were run on just three Vbeta families that had been chosen in advance. Sequencing confirmed higher TRBV05-01 (Vbeta 5.1) usage among CD4+ T cells of depressed patients than controls, with p = 0.040 in a one-tailed test. In the sequencing data, TRBV25-01 and TRBV02-01 usage matched the flow-cytometry pattern but was not statistically significant. Because of the strict matching and exclusion criteria, the study sample was comparatively small, which limits how generalizable the findings are. In every sequenced subject, the top five TRBV05-01 clones were all identified as private clones.

Each depressed patient was matched pairwise with a non-depressed control on sex, age, current smoking status and body mass index. All participants were of European descent. Controls had no mood disorder either currently or in their lifetime and had a Quick Inventory of Depressive Symptoms-Self Report score of 5 or lower. Major medical conditions, Axis I/II comorbidities, regular medication or illicit drug use, and drinking over 100 g alcohol a week were all grounds for excluding any participant. Roughly 33 ml of peripheral blood was collected into EDTA tubes from each participant. Using the BD IMag Human CD4 T Lymphocyte Enrichment Set, CD4+ T cells were purified from thawed PBMCs via magnetic negative selection. Flow cytometry confirmed that the CD4+ enrichment method typically gave about 95% purity. A subgroup of roughly 5 case-control pairs, chosen blind to chemokine receptor expression and flow-cytometric repertoire skewing results, underwent TCRbeta sequencing. All blood samples were drawn in the morning at 8:00 a.m., and PBMCs were separated by Ficoll-Hypaque gradient centrifugation. Until being assayed, PBMCs were kept in liquid nitrogen after cryopreservation by gradual cooling to -80 degrees C.

V and J are truncated by 1 base and 0 bases respectively, leaving an intervening sequence of 9 bases. From the cysteine up to the phenylalanine, the CDR3 has a length of 15 residues. Only the CDR3 region is kept as DNA, spanning 45 bases read in frame from base 1. Via the germline V gene, CDR1 is SGHNT and CDR2 YENEEA. Remarks on this clone: Its antigen has not been determined. Base quality data are lacking; no much larger clone is found one base away.

The Qiagen DNeasy Blood and Tissue Kit was used to extract total genomic DNA from purified CD4+ T cells. Amplification and sequencing of the TCRbeta CDR3 region, as defined according to IMGT, were carried out with immunoSEQ immunosequencing protocols. In the original analysis: Raw sequence data were preprocessed by the immunoSEQ service for PCR and sequencing error correction. After being loaded into the immunoSEQ Analyzer, the data underwent further analysis with VDJtools v1.0.7. The paired Wilcoxon signed-rank test was used to test differences between patients and controls. In TCRdb, the immuneACCESS table is reduced to in-frame sequences with V and J assigned. These tables do not hold every clone; where another copy was compared, an unresolved V gene accounts for under half, and the others remain unexplained. The V and J calls and clone size were taken over from that table, and D and trimming were inferred from the DNA. The sample table lists about 18,000 clones, under 90% of them with a count of one. Together, the top ten hold less than 1% of the sample.

This receptor was obtained from a woman in her thirties in good health. The sequence links TRBV11-3 to TRBJ2-5, with an unclear D gene assignment. The sequenced sample consisted of CD4+ T cells from PBMCs. The CDR3 here reads CASSLGYGNQETQYF. The DNA sequence is given as TGTGCCAGCAGCTTAGGCTACGGTAACCAAGAGACCCAGTACTTC.